This TCR beta chain came from a study of identical twins. The CDR3 is 15 amino acids. Trimming took off 6 bases at V and 0 bases at J, with 12 bases between the two ends. Germline V lookup: CDR1 MNHEY, CDR2 SMNVEV (reference sequence). This clonotype occurred a few times. What it binds is not known. TCRdb re-called the 5' RACE reads with MiXCR, one entry per CDR3 protein. The table lists approximately 620,000 distinct CDR3 sequences, about 9.4% of them singletons. Broader study findings: Insertions were reduced in abundant cord blood beta clonotypes but not in memory repertoires. Conclusions relied on cross-sectional statistical analysis, not following the same donors.

These sequences were also reported in another study, on yellow fever vaccine responses in identical twins.

The sample was PBMCs. The chain combines TRBV27 with TRBJ2-1; D may be TRBD1 (6 bases). This TCR came from a woman younger than 30 in good health. The CDR3 DNA follows: TGTGCCAGCAGACAGGGCCAATCCTCCTACAATGAGCAGTTCTTC. Translation: CASRQGQSSYNEQFF.